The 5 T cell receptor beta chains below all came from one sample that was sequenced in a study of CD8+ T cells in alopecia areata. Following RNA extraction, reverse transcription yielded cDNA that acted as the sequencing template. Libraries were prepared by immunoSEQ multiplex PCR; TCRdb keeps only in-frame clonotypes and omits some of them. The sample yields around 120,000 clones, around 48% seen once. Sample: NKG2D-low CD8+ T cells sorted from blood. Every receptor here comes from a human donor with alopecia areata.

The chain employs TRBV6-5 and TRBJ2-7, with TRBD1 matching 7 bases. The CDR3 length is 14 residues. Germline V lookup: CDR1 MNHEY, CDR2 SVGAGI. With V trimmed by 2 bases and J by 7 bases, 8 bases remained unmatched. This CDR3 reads CASSYAGGSWEQYF. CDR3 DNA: TGTGCCAGCAGTTACGCAGGGGGTAGTTGGGAGCAGTACTTC.

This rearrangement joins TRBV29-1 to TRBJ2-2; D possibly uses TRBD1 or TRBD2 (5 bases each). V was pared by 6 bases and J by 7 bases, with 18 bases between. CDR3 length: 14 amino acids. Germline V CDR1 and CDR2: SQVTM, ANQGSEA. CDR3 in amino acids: CSVIDGGVGGELFF. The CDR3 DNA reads TGCAGCGTCATTGATGGGGGAGTCGGCGGGGAGCTGTTTTTT.

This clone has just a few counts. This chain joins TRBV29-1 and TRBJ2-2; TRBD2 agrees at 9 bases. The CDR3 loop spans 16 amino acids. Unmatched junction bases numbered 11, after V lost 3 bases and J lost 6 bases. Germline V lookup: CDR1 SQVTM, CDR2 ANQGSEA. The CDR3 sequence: CSVEGLSGSTAGELFF. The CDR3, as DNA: TGCAGCGTTGAGGGGCTTAGCGGGAGTACAGCCGGGGAGCTGTTTTTT.

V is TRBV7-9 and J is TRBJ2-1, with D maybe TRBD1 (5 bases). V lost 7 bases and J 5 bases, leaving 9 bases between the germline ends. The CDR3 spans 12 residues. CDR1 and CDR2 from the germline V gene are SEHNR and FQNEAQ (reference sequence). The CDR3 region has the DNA TGTGCCAGCATTCAGGGAAACAATGAGCAGTTCTTC. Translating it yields CASIQGNNEQFF.

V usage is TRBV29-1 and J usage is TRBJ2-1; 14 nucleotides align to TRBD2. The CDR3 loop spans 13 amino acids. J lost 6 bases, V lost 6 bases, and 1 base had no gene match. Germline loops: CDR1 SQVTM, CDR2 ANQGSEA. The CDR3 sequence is CSVGLAGANEQFF. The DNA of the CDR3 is TGCAGCGTGGGACTAGCGGGGGCCAATGAGCAGTTCTTC.